This T cell receptor (beta chain) was retrieved from a study of blood T cells in healthy people across ages. A J-beta primer mix and a sample-barcoded 5' primer were used in a second PCR of roughly 6 to 11 cycles. Via MiXCR, TCRdb re-called the 5' RACE reads, giving one row per CDR3 protein. Here the sample spans about 1.8 million distinct CDR3 sequences, around 50% being singletons. V was clipped by 2 bases and J by 2 bases; unmatched bases: 6. The V gene's germline CDR1 is DFQATT and CDR2 SNEGSKA (reference sequence). The length of the CDR3 is 15 residues. The clonotype originates from a woman aged 40 to 50 in good health. Sample: blood. The chain couples TRBV20-1 to TRBJ2-1; 7 bases fit TRBD1. The CDR3 protein is CSARRGQGPYNEQFF. For the CDR3, the DNA is TGCAGTGCTAGAAGGGGGCAGGGGCCCTACAATGAGCAGTTCTTC.